This TCR beta chain derives from a study of shared clonotypes between healthy human individuals. Study context: A donor's plate count was three for CD4 naive and three for CD4 memory; CD8 naive had two and CD8 memory one. Study outcomes and limitations: Apart from blood, nothing was sampled; tissue repertoires likely differ.

Naive CD8 cells comprised CD45RO-negative, CCR7-positively selected cells, excluding terminally differentiated effector memory CD45RA+ cells. Among the donors, all were Caucasian adults who lived in Nashville, Tennessee. Germline CDR1 reads SEHNR; CDR2 reads FQNEAQ (reference sequence). The CDR3 extends over 13 amino acids. Trimming took 9 bases from V and 4 from J, leaving 13 bases between them. Details on this clone: Its antigen is unidentified.

Roughly 30,000 T cell genomes (approximately 210 ng DNA) went into each sorted-subset replicate. Clones were read by immunoSEQ multiplex PCR, and TCRdb kept only the in-frame ones, dropping some. The sample lists approximately 1.9 million clones, around 93% occurring once. The sequenced material came from naive CD8+ T cells from PBMCs. The sequence was obtained from a man between 18 and 29 years old in good health. Some clones in this sample may be carry-over from other donors' samples. V gene TRBV7-9 combines with J gene TRBJ2-1; D is perhaps TRBD1 or TRBD2 (5 bases each). The CDR3 sequence: CASTRGPYNEQFF. As DNA, the CDR3 is TGTGCCAGTACGAGGGGCCCTTACAATGAGCAGTTCTTC.